The 30 T cell receptor beta chains reported below all come from one sample, sequenced in a study of T-cell memory formation after mild COVID-19. MiXCR, run by TCRdb on the 5' RACE reads, gives a single entry per CDR3 protein. Among roughly 500,000 distinct CDR3 sequences, around 21% were seen once, and the ten largest hold about an eighth. The sample taken for sequencing was PBMCs or a T cell subset sorted from them (not recorded which). The receptors derive from an adult woman who had mild COVID-19 (a few samples of this study predate the infection). Cell type and time point are not known.

This clonotype was counted between two and nine times. J is TRBJ1-6 and V is TRBV5-1; no firm D call. Trimming left V 4 bases short and J 6 bases short, with 8 bases between. The germline V gene has CDR1 SGHRS and CDR2 YFSETQ. This CDR3 is 13 amino acids long. The CDR3 loop reads CASSVEGNSPLHF. The CDR3 nucleotides are TGCGCCAGCAGCGTAGAAGGTAATTCACCCCTCCACTTT.

The chain employs TRBV5-1 and TRBJ2-2; D is unresolved. The length of the CDR3 is 14 residues. The germline CDR1 and CDR2 sequences are SGHRS and YFSETQ. The V end lost 6 bases, the J end lost 0 bases, and 9 bases lay between the germline ends. The DNA for the CDR3 is TGCGCCAGCACGGGTACAGCGAACACCGGGGAGCTGTTTTTT. It yields the protein CASTGTANTGELFF.

There are a few counts of this clonotype. The V gene is TRBV9, the J gene TRBJ2-5, with D perhaps matching TRBD2 (5 bases). The CDR3 contains 14 residues. V was trimmed by 4 bases and J by 6 bases, leaving 16 bases between them. Per germline, CDR1 SGDLS and CDR2 YYNGEE. The CDR3 region has the DNA TGTGCCAGCAGCCCTGGGAGCGGCTTAAAGACCCAGTACTTC. Translation gives CASSPGSGLKTQYF.

This clonotype has a single count. The chain joins TRBV20-1 to TRBJ2-7, with D unclear. The CDR3 is made up of 16 amino acids. Deletions cut 2 bases from V and 7 bases from J, with 24 bases between. The germline gives CDR1 DFQATT, CDR2 SNEGSKA (reference sequence). CDR3 DNA: TGCAGTGCTAGACCCAGCGATTTTGAGGTGCCTAGGGAGCAGTACTTC. It specifies CSARPSDFEVPREQYF.

This clonotype has more than one count but fewer than ten. J is TRBJ1-2 and V is TRBV5-4; possibly TRBD1 for D (5 bases). In germline, CDR1 is SGHNT, CDR2 YYREEE (reference sequence). Trimming removed 0 bases from V and 10 bases from J, with 16 bases in between. The CDR3 is 14 amino acids. The CDR3 protein is CASSLVGTQTFYTF. As DNA, the CDR3 is TGTGCCAGCAGCTTGGTAGGGACGCAAACTTTCTACACCTTC.

The chain recombines TRBV19 with TRBJ1-1; D is possibly TRBD1 (5 bases). The CDR3 runs to 15 residues. Germline lookup yields CDR1 LNHDA and CDR2 SQIVND (reference sequence). The V and J ends lost 3 bases and 0 bases respectively, with 11 bases between them. The CDR3 region has the DNA TGTGCCAGTAGTATCGTGGGGCCCATGAACACTGAAGCTTTCTTT. Encoded protein: CASSIVGPMNTEAFF.

This clonotype was detected only a few times. V is TRBV7-3 and J is TRBJ2-2; 8 nucleotides match TRBD2. Per the germline V gene, CDR1 is SGHTA and CDR2 is FQGTGA. This CDR3 has 16 residues. Trimming cost V 2 bases and J 3 bases; bases outside gene matches: 5. The CDR3 reads CASSLASGGDTGELFF. The CDR3 coding sequence is TGTGCCAGCAGCTTAGCGAGCGGGGGAGACACCGGGGAGCTGTTTTTT. The full variable domain, its missing parts supplied by reference TRBV7-3 and TRBJ2-2, is GAGVSQTPSNKVTEKGKYVELRCDPISGHTALYWYRQSLGQGPEFLIYFQGTGAADDSGLPNDRFFAVRPEGSVSTLKIQRTERGDSAVYLCASSLASGGDTGELFFGEGSRLTVL.

The chain is built from TRBV4-2 and TRBJ1-2; the D gene is possibly TRBD1 (5 bases). V was trimmed by 1 base and J by 8 bases, leaving 20 bases between them. The CDR3 consists of 16 residues. Germline V gene lookup returns CDR1 LGHNA and CDR2 YNFKEQ. The CDR3 nucleotides read TGTGCCAGCAGCCAAGCATCCGTCGGGGGATATGTAGGCTACACCTTC. Protein sequence: CASSQASVGGYVGYTF.

This clonotype was seen a few times. The rearrangement uses TRBV9 and TRBJ2-1; weak D call: TRBD2 (6 bases). Deletions cut 3 bases from V and 1 base from J, with 14 bases between. The CDR3 spans 16 residues. From germline, CDR1 is SGDLS and CDR2 YYNGEE. The CDR3 is CASSAARGVSYNEQFF. The CDR3 DNA follows: TGTGCCAGCAGCGCAGCTCGCGGGGTTTCCTACAATGAGCAGTTCTTC.

J is TRBJ2-1 and V is TRBV20-1; no reliable D call. This CDR3 contains 11 residues. The germline CDR1 and CDR2 sequences are DFQATT and SNEGSKA (reference sequence). V lost 4 bases to trimming and J lost 5 bases, with 6 bases between them. Here the CDR3 DNA reads TGCAGTGCTACCCGGAACAATGAGCAGTTCTTC. It encodes CSATRNNEQFF.

The CDR3 nucleotides are TGTGCCTGGAGTCCACCGACCGGGACAGGGGGAGCTTTCTTT. This translates into CAWSPPTGTGGAFF. The rearrangement joins TRBV30 to TRBJ1-1, with 11 bases that match TRBD1. This CDR3 is 14 amino acids long. Germline CDR1 is GTSNPN and CDR2 is SVGIG (reference sequence). V lost 2 bases, J lost 10 bases, and 9 bases stayed unmatched. The whole variable domain, filled in from reference TRBV30 and TRBJ1-1, reads SQTIHQWPATLVQPVGSPLSLECTVEGTSNPNLYWYRQAAGRGLQLLFYSVGIGQISSEVPQNLSASRPQDRQFILSSKKLLLSDSGFYLCAWSPPTGTGGAFFGQGTRLTVV.

This sequence joins TRBV12-3 or TRBV12-4 and TRBJ2-3; D unresolved. This CDR3 is 13 amino acids long. V lost 5 bases to trimming and J lost 6 bases, with 12 bases between them. In DNA, the CDR3 is TGTGCCAGCAGTCCCCTAATGCGTGATACGCAGTATTTT. It is translated as CASSPLMRDTQYF.

This clonotype was recorded a few times. The rearrangement joins TRBV25-1 to TRBJ2-7; 7 bases align to TRBD2. Looked up from germline, CDR1 is MGHDK and CDR2 is SYGVNS. V was clipped by 6 bases and J by 6 bases; unmatched bases: 11. CDR3 length: 14 residues. The CDR3 loop reads CASRAGDLSGEQYF. DNA of the CDR3: TGTGCCAGCAGGGCGGGAGACTTATCCGGCGAGCAGTACTTC.

This clonotype was detected ten times or more. This sequence joins TRBV5-4 and TRBJ2-1; no definite D call. Germline V gives CDR1 SGHNT, CDR2 YYREEE (reference sequence). V shed 2 bases and J shed 5 bases, with 14 bases lying between them. This CDR3 is built from 15 residues. The CDR3 sequence is CASSFRNEGHNEQFF. The CDR3 coding sequence is TGTGCCAGCAGCTTTCGCAACGAAGGACACAATGAGCAGTTCTTC.

The sample holds many counts of this clonotype. CDR3 nucleotides: TGTGCCAGCAGTTTAGGAGACAGGAAAGAGACCCAGTACTTC. Amino acid sequence: CASSLGDRKETQYF. The chain employs TRBV12-3 or TRBV12-4 and TRBJ2-5; tentative D call: TRBD1 (6 bases). The CDR3 runs 14 residues. V lost 1 base and J 3 bases, leaving 9 bases between the germline ends.

This rearrangement joins TRBV12-3 or TRBV12-4 to TRBJ1-2; D may be TRBD1 (6 bases). CDR3 length: 16 residues. V lost 0 bases to trimming and J lost 6 bases, with 17 bases between them. DNA of the CDR3: TGTGCCAGCAGTTTAGCGCAAGGACAGCTAGGGCATGGCTACACCTTC. Its translation: CASSLAQGQLGHGYTF.

The chain recombines TRBV6-5 with TRBJ2-3, with D possibly matching TRBD2 (6 bases). CDR3 length equals 16 residues. Germline V gives CDR1 MNHEY, CDR2 SVGAGI. Trimming pared 2 bases from V and 2 bases from J, leaving 14 bases between. The DNA for the CDR3 is TGTGCCAGCAGTTACCGCCTAGCGACCCCCACAGATACGCAGTATTTT. Translated: CASSYRLATPTDTQYF.

The V gene is TRBV29-1, the J gene TRBJ2-5; D gene uncertain. V shed 5 bases and J shed 2 bases, with 12 bases lying between them. The germline V gene has CDR1 SQVTM and CDR2 ANQGSEA. This CDR3 has 13 amino acids. CDR3 residues: CSVCPVLQETQYF. CDR3 in DNA: TGCAGCGTTTGCCCGGTACTTCAAGAGACCCAGTACTTC.

This clonotype turned up a few times. This chain joins TRBV6-5 and TRBJ2-3, with D hard to call. V lost 3 bases and J 1 base, leaving 11 bases between the germline ends. This CDR3 has 15 residues. CDR1 MNHEY and CDR2 SVGAGI come from the germline V gene. CDR3 amino acids: CASSYGVQGTDTQYF. CDR3 bases: TGTGCCAGCAGTTATGGGGTTCAGGGCACAGATACGCAGTATTTT.

The rearrangement uses TRBV19 and TRBJ1-2; 12 nucleotides line up with TRBD1. The CDR3 runs to 16 residues. Trimming at V came to 5 bases and at J to 5 bases, leaving 9 bases not matched to a gene. Per germline, CDR1 LNHDA and CDR2 SQIVND (reference sequence). CDR3 nucleotides: TGTGCCAGTAGTCGGGGACAGGGGGCCTTTGGGTATGGCTACACCTTC. Its protein is CASSRGQGAFGYGYTF.

The chain links TRBV5-6 to TRBJ2-3, with TRBD1 as a possible D gene (6 bases). V dropped 4 bases and J dropped 2 bases, with 11 bases sitting between them. The CDR3 has 14 amino acids. Germline CDR1 is SGHDT and CDR2 is YYEEEE. The CDR3 loop is CASSATGFTDTQYF. DNA for the CDR3: TGTGCCAGCAGCGCCACAGGGTTCACAGATACGCAGTATTTT.

V usage is TRBV7-9 and J usage is TRBJ1-1; D ambiguous. Trimming cost V 7 bases and J 7 bases, with 13 bases left between them. The CDR3 is 12 amino acids. The germline gives CDR1 SEHNR, CDR2 FQNEAQ (reference sequence). CDR3 DNA sequence: TGTGCCAGCATGGAGACAAAATATGAAGCTTTCTTT. This translates into CASMETKYEAFF.

The chain recombines TRBV7-9 with TRBJ1-2; weak D call: TRBD1 (5 bases). This CDR3 comprises 14 residues. The germline V gene encodes CDR1 SEHNR and CDR2 FQNEAQ (reference sequence). V was trimmed by 1 base and J by 4 bases, leaving 10 bases between them. The CDR3 protein is CASSLEGRLYGYTF. The CDR3 DNA reads TGTGCCAGCAGCTTAGAGGGGAGACTCTATGGCTACACCTTC.

The V and J genes are TRBV14 and TRBJ2-7; 7 nucleotides line up with TRBD1. Germline V lookup: CDR1 SGHDN, CDR2 FVKESK. The CDR3 has 13 amino acids. The J segment lost 6 bases and the V segment lost 3 bases, leaving 5 bases of the junction unmatched. CDR3 sequence: CASSQVAGGEQYF. CDR3 sequence (DNA): TGTGCCAGCAGCCAGGTGGCAGGGGGCGAGCAGTACTTC.

This clonotype was recorded a few times. V usage is TRBV3-1 and J usage is TRBJ1-4; D not certain. Germline V lookup: CDR1 LGHDT, CDR2 YNNKEL (reference sequence). Deletions cut 4 bases from V and 5 bases from J, with 11 bases between. This CDR3 contains 14 residues. The chain's CDR3 is CASSPLGGNEKLFF. CDR3 DNA: TGTGCCAGCAGCCCTCTCGGAGGCAATGAAAAACTGTTTTTT.

In this sample, this clonotype turned up a few times. The chain recombines TRBV20-1 with TRBJ2-2; D might be TRBD1 (6 bases). CDR1 is DFQATT, CDR2 SNEGSKA, per germline (reference sequence). The CDR3 is made up of 15 amino acids. The V gene lost 6 bases and the J gene lost 4 bases, with 18 bases spanning the gap. CDR3 region: CSATAGTRTTGELFF. CDR3 in DNA: TGCAGTGCAACAGCCGGGACACGGACCACCGGGGAGCTGTTTTTT.

This clonotype was recorded once. The chain employs TRBV19 and TRBJ1-1; D is unclear. The CDR3 has 15 amino acids. The V and J ends lost 7 bases and 5 bases respectively, with 20 bases between them. Germline V gene data show CDR1 as LNHDA and CDR2 as SQIVND (reference sequence). DNA of the CDR3: TGTGCCAGTACCTTGGGTGGGTTCCCGGGGACTGAAGCTTTCTTT. Amino acids: CASTLGGFPGTEAFF.

This clonotype showed up just a few times. The CDR3 coding sequence is TGTGCCAGCAGTGACGCGAGACTAGCGGGGGGCTCCTACGAGCAGTACTTC. Translation: CASSDARLAGGSYEQYF. V usage is TRBV2 and J usage is TRBJ2-7; 13 nucleotides agree with TRBD2. The trim removed 3 bases at V and 0 bases at J, leaving 5 bases unmatched. The CDR3 spans 17 residues. Germline CDR1 and CDR2: SNHLY and FYNNEI.

This clonotype was counted between two and nine times. The chain carries TRBV5-1 and TRBJ2-5, with a weak D call TRBD2 (6 bases). Trimming removed 0 bases from V and 5 bases from J, with 14 bases in between. In germline, CDR1 is SGHRS, CDR2 YFSETQ. The CDR3 is 15 amino acids. The CDR3 spells CASSLALGGRETQYF. The DNA for the CDR3 is TGCGCCAGCAGCTTGGCCCTGGGGGGACGGGAGACCCAGTACTTC. Full variable domain (missing parts from reference TRBV5-1 and TRBJ2-5): KAGVTQTPRYLIKTRGQQVTLSCSPISGHRSVSWYQQTPGQGLQFLFEYFSETQRNKGNFPGRFSGRQFSNSRSEMNVSTLELGDSALYLCASSLALGGRETQYFGPGTRLLVL.

The gene calls are TRBV15 and TRBJ2-4; D not certain. Trimming removed 0 bases at V and 3 bases at J, with 6 bases between. CDR1 LNHNV and CDR2 YYDKDF come from the germline V gene (reference sequence). The CDR3 consists of 14 residues. In nucleotides, the CDR3 is TGTGCCACCAGCAGAGAAGCTTTCAAAAACATTCAGTACTTC. Amino acids: CATSREAFKNIQYF.